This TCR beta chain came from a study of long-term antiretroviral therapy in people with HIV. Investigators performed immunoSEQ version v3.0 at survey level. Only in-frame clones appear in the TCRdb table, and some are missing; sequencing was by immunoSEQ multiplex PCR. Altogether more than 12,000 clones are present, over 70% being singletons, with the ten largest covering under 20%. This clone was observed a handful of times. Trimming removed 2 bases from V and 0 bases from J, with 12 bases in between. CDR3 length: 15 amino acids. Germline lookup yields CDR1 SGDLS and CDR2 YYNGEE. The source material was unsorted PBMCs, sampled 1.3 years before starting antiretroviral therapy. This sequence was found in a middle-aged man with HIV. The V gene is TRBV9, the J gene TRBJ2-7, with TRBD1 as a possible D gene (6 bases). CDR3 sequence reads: CASSVGTGSSYEQYF. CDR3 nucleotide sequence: TGTGCCAGCAGCGTGGGAACAGGGAGCTCCTACGAGCAGTACTTC.